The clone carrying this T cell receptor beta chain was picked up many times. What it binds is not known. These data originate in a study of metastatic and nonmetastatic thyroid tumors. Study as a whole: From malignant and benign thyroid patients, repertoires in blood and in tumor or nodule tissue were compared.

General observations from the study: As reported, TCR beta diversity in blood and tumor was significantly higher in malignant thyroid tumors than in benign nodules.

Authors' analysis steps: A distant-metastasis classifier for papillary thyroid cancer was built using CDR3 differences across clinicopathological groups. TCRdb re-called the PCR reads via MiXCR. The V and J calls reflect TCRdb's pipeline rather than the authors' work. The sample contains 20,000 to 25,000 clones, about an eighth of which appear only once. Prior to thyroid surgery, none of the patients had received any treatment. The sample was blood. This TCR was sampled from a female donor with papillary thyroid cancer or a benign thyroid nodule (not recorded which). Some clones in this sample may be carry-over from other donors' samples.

The CDR3 region has the DNA TGTGCCAGCAGTTTATTGGTTAGCGGGAGCTCCTACAATGAGCAGTTCTTC. This gives the protein CASSLLVSGSSYNEQFF. This chain links TRBV28 with TRBJ2-1; 9 nucleotides align to TRBD2. This CDR3 contains 17 residues. Germline V gives CDR1 MDHEN, CDR2 SYDVKM. Germline trimming cut 1 base from V and 0 bases from J; bases unmatched to any gene: 4.